Shown below are 30 T cell receptor beta chains from a single sample sequenced in a study of T cells in Graves' hyperthyroidism and ophthalmopathy. It was RNA transcripts that yielded the amplified TCR beta CDR3 regions. The primer set for the first-round RT-PCR of the TCR CDR3 was HTBI. A single record per CDR3 protein comes from TCRdb applying MiXCR to the multiplex PCR reads. The data hold about 350,000 distinct CDR3 sequences, with roughly 13% observed a single time. The sequenced sample was blood. The origin of the receptors is a woman in her 40s with Graves' ophthalmopathy.

In regard to this clonotype: A much larger clone lies a single base off, so this may be a read error. The genes are TRBV4-1 and TRBJ2-7; D might be TRBD1 (6 bases). Per the germline V gene, CDR1 is MGHRA and CDR2 is YSYEKL. The CDR3 runs 15 residues. CDR3 sequence: CTSSQEESGAYEQYF. CDR3 in DNA: TGCACCAGCAGCCAAGAGGAGTCAGGGGCCTACGAGCAGTACTTC.

This clonotype was observed at least ten times. The rearrangement joins TRBV28 to TRBJ1-2, with D unclear. The V gene's germline CDR1 is MDHEN and CDR2 SYDVKM. This CDR3 is built from 14 residues. V was clipped by 5 bases and J by 4 bases, with 14 bases between them. For the CDR3, the DNA is TGTGCCAGCAGTGAGACCGGACGGATCTATGGCTACACCTTC. It translates to CASSETGRIYGYTF.

The genes are TRBV28 and TRBJ2-7, with a tentative D call TRBD2 (5 bases). V lost 4 bases and J 3 bases, leaving 28 bases between the germline ends. CDR3 size: 19 residues. Per germline, CDR1 MDHEN and CDR2 SYDVKM. In DNA form, the CDR3 reads TGTGCCAGCAGTTCCCCGCTCTCTAGCCGAAACTCAGGCTTCTACGAGCAGTACTTC. Translating it yields CASSSPLSSRNSGFYEQYF.

This clonotype showed up just a few times. V gene TRBV29-1 combines with J gene TRBJ2-5, with D uncertain. This CDR3 has 12 amino acids. Trimming shortened V by 7 bases and J by 2 bases, and 11 bases separated the two germline ends. Germline-derived CDR1 and CDR2 are SQVTM and ANQGSEA. This CDR3 reads CSGRWGQETQYF. The DNA of the CDR3 is TGCAGCGGTCGTTGGGGTCAAGAGACCCAGTACTTC.

This clonotype occurred many times. The gene calls are TRBV7-8 and TRBJ2-3; D is uncertain. Between the trimmed V and J ends, which lost 3 bases and 5 bases, there was a span of 9 bases. The CDR3 has 13 residues. Germline V gene data show CDR1 as SGHVS and CDR2 as FQNEAQ. The chain's CDR3 is CASSFVAGDTQYF. Written as DNA, the CDR3 is TGTGCCAGCAGCTTTGTAGCAGGAGATACGCAGTATTTT.

In its sample, this clonotype was seen many times. The V call is TRBV5-1, the J call TRBJ2-7; 9 nucleotides match TRBD1. The V segment lost 4 bases and the J segment 6 bases; nucleotides outside the gene matches: 8. CDR1 and CDR2 from the germline V gene are SGHRS and YFSETQ. CDR3 length: 14 amino acids. The DNA for the CDR3 is TGCGCCAGCAGCCTTCCGGGACAGGGACGCGAGCAGTACTTC. It specifies CASSLPGQGREQYF.

CDR3 DNA: TGTGCCAGCAGCCAAGTAGGAGGCGACACCGGGGAGCTGTTTTTT. Translated: CASSQVGGDTGELFF. The chain joins TRBV3-1 to TRBJ2-2; possibly TRBD2 for D (5 bases). Germline loops: CDR1 LGHDT, CDR2 YNNKEL (reference sequence). Trimming pared 1 base from V and 3 bases from J, leaving 9 bases between. This CDR3 spans 15 amino acids. Full variable domain (missing parts from reference TRBV3-1 and TRBJ2-2): DTAVSQTPKYLVTQMGNDKSIKCEQNLGHDTMYWYKQDSKKFLKIMFSYNNKELIINETVPNRFSPKSPDKAHLNLHINSLELGDSAVYFCASSQVGGDTGELFFGEGSRLTVL.

In its sample, this clonotype was seen many times. The chain has TRBV3-1 and TRBJ2-5; 14 nucleotides align to TRBD2. The V gene end was trimmed by 4 bases and the J gene end by 5 bases; junction bases not matched to a gene: 6. The CDR3 covers 16 residues. Germline CDR1 LGHDT, CDR2 YNNKEL (reference sequence). Here the CDR3 reads CASSRRLAGGRETQYF. The DNA of the CDR3 is TGTGCCAGCAGCCGGCGACTAGCGGGGGGGAGGGAGACCCAGTACTTC.

This clonotype was observed many times. The gene calls are TRBV2 and TRBJ2-3; 8 nucleotides agree with TRBD2. Germline V lookup: CDR1 SNHLY, CDR2 FYNNEI. The V gene end was trimmed by 7 bases and the J gene end by 4 bases; junction bases not matched to a gene: 7. The CDR3 is made up of 14 amino acids. The chain's CDR3 is CASMSGRGADTQYF. As DNA, the CDR3 is TGTGCCAGCATGTCCGGGAGGGGCGCAGATACGCAGTATTTT.

This clonotype was seen a handful of times. The V call is TRBV3-1, the J call TRBJ1-2; D call uncertain. CDR1 is LGHDT and CDR2 is YNNKEL in the germline V gene (reference sequence). Between the trimmed V and J ends, which lost 6 bases and 0 bases, there was a span of 11 bases. This CDR3 has 14 residues. CDR3 protein: CASRGFESNYGYTF. The DNA for the CDR3 is TGTGCCAGCAGGGGATTCGAATCTAACTATGGCTACACCTTC.

This clonotype was seen many times. This chain joins TRBV6-2 or TRBV6-3 and TRBJ1-5; possibly TRBD1 for D (6 bases). There are 15 residues in the CDR3. V was shortened by 2 bases and J by 0 bases, with 8 bases between the two germline ends. Germline V gene sequence: CDR1 MNHEY, CDR2 SVGEGT. This CDR3 reads CASSYRQVSNQPQHF. The CDR3 DNA sequence: TGTGCCAGCAGTTACAGACAGGTTAGCAATCAGCCCCAGCATTTT.

This clonotype was detected ten times or more. The V and J genes are TRBV12-3 or TRBV12-4 and TRBJ1-5, with D possibly TRBD1 on 6 matching bases. Trimming removed 6 bases from V and 10 bases from J, with 16 bases in between. The CDR3 is 13 residues long. DNA for the CDR3: TGTGCCAGCAGGAGGGAACAGGGTGGCCCCCAGCATTTT. Protein sequence: CASRREQGGPQHF.

There are many counts of this clonotype. The rearrangement uses TRBV6-1 and TRBJ2-1; no clear D. The V and J ends lost 6 bases and 7 bases respectively, with 7 bases between them. From germline, CDR1 is MNHNS and CDR2 SASEGT. The CDR3 consists of 11 residues. DNA of the CDR3: TGTGCCAGCAGCTATATTAATGAGCAGTTCTTC. This gives the protein CASSYINEQFF.

The V gene is TRBV4-2, the J gene TRBJ1-2; 10 bases are shared with TRBD1. Germline CDR1 is LGHNA and CDR2 is YNFKEQ. The CDR3 extends over 15 amino acids. V lost 0 bases to trimming and J lost 7 bases; unmatched junction nucleotides: 5. The CDR3 DNA is TGTGCCAGCAGCCAAGAGACAGGGGGCGATCGTGGCTACACCTTC. It encodes CASSQETGGDRGYTF.

This clonotype was counted at least ten times. One junction end disagrees with the germline gene, perhaps due to a read error. V is TRBV28 and J is TRBJ2-5; D unclear. Germline CDR1 is MDHEN and CDR2 is SYDVKM. CDR3 length: 12 residues. CDR3 amino acids: CASSPAHLTPYF. The CDR3, as DNA: TGTGCCAGCAGCCCCGCGCACCTAACCCCGTACTTC.

This clonotype was found many times. This chain uses TRBV12-3 or TRBV12-4 with TRBJ2-6; D not resolved. V was pared by 5 bases and J by 2 bases, with 13 bases between. This CDR3 comprises 16 residues. The CDR3 DNA reads as TGTGCCAGCAGTAATATAATGGGTGCTGGGGCCAACGTCCTGACTTTC. It encodes CASSNIMGAGANVLTF.

This clonotype has ten or more counts. This chain joins TRBV6-1 and TRBJ2-3, with no clear D. There are 14 residues in the CDR3. The germline V gene encodes CDR1 MNHNS and CDR2 SASEGT. V was clipped by 7 bases and J by 1 base, with 12 bases between them. In DNA, the CDR3 is TGTGCCAGCACCGCCGGTATCGGCACAGATACGCAGTATTTT. Translation gives CASTAGIGTDTQYF.

This clonotype turned up a few times. The rearrangement joins TRBV6-1 to TRBJ2-1; 12 bases agree with TRBD2. Germline V gene lookup returns CDR1 MNHNS and CDR2 SASEGT. Germline trimming cut 1 base from V and 6 bases from J; bases unmatched to any gene: 4. The CDR3 is 16 amino acids. The CDR3 sequence: CASSEGLAGVFNEQFF. CDR3 in DNA: TGTGCCAGCAGTGAAGGACTAGCGGGAGTTTTCAATGAGCAGTTCTTC.

This clonotype was recorded many times. V usage is TRBV24-1 and J usage is TRBJ2-1, with 11 bases matching TRBD2. This CDR3 region has 18 residues. The V gene end was trimmed by 4 bases and the J gene end by 0 bases; junction bases not matched to a gene: 7. Germline CDR1 and CDR2: KGHDR and SFDVKD. CDR3 nucleotides: TGTGCCACCAGTGACCCCGGACTAGCGGGTTCCTCCTACAATGAGCAGTTCTTC. It is translated as CATSDPGLAGSSYNEQFF.

This clonotype was observed a few times. A much larger clone differs from this one at a single base, so this may be a read error. CDR3 bases: TGTGCCAGCAGTGGAGCCAGCAGCTATGGCTACACCTTC. Its translation is CASSGASSYGYTF. This chain links TRBV2 with TRBJ1-2; no definite D call. Per germline, CDR1 SNHLY and CDR2 FYNNEI. V was pared by 4 bases and J by 4 bases, with 10 bases between. This CDR3 region has 13 residues.

This clonotype was detected only a few times. The rearrangement uses TRBV3-1 and TRBJ2-3; no clear D gene. CDR3 length: 13 residues. Trimming left V 4 bases short and J 3 bases short, with 8 bases between. Germline V gene sequence: CDR1 LGHDT, CDR2 YNNKEL (reference sequence). The CDR3 DNA follows: TGTGCCAGCAGCCGTACAGCAACAGATACGCAGTATTTT. Amino acid sequence: CASSRTATDTQYF.

This clonotype was seen many times. The chain uses TRBV25-1 and TRBJ2-5; 8 nucleotides match TRBD2. The CDR3 sequence is 16 residues long. V was clipped by 4 bases and J by 2 bases; unmatched bases: 9. Germline-derived CDR1 and CDR2 are MGHDK and SYGVNS. This chain's CDR3 is CASSGGTAGGQETQYF. The CDR3 DNA is TGTGCCAGCAGTGGGGGGACCGCGGGGGGACAAGAGACCCAGTACTTC.

The rearrangement uses TRBV7-9 and TRBJ2-5; the D is unclear. Germline lookup yields CDR1 SEHNR and CDR2 FQNEAQ (reference sequence). This CDR3 region has 14 residues. V was trimmed by 1 base and J by 6 bases, leaving 12 bases between them. The chain's CDR3 is CASSLVVGIQTQYF. As DNA, the CDR3 is TGTGCCAGCAGCTTAGTGGTAGGGATCCAGACCCAGTACTTC.

This clonotype was detected ten times or more. The V and J genes are TRBV28 and TRBJ1-2; 7 bases fit TRBD1. The V segment lost 4 bases and the J segment 6 bases; nucleotides outside the gene matches: 14. The germline CDR1 and CDR2 sequences are MDHEN and SYDVKM. This CDR3 has 16 amino acids. The CDR3 loop is CASSSPPGQLENGYTF. In DNA, the CDR3 is TGTGCCAGCAGTTCTCCCCCGGGACAGCTGGAAAATGGCTACACCTTC.

The chain employs TRBV7-2 and TRBJ1-4; D call uncertain. Germline lookup yields CDR1 SGHTA and CDR2 FQGNSA. Deletions cut 3 bases from V and 0 bases from J, with 11 bases between. The CDR3 runs to 16 residues. The CDR3 loop is CASSLGIDPTNEKLFF. DNA for the CDR3: TGTGCCAGCAGCTTGGGAATAGATCCAACTAATGAAAAACTGTTTTTT.

The sample holds many counts of this clonotype. The CDR3 nucleotides are TGTGCCAGCAGCGGTCCGGCAGGATTATCCTACGAGCAGTACTTC. Translated, it gives CASSGPAGLSYEQYF. V usage is TRBV13 and J usage is TRBJ2-7, with unresolved D. Trimming stripped 5 bases from V and 1 base from J, with 15 bases between. CDR1 and CDR2 from the germline V gene are PRHDT and FYEKMQ (reference sequence). This CDR3 contains 15 residues.

The V gene is TRBV25-1, the J gene TRBJ2-1; 11 bases fit TRBD1. This CDR3 has 20 residues. The germline gives CDR1 MGHDK, CDR2 SYGVNS. J was trimmed by 0 bases and V by 0 bases; bases with no gene match: 10. The CDR3 is CASSEYIRTGGLSSYNEQFF. CDR3 coding DNA: TGTGCCAGCAGTGAATATATTCGGACAGGGGGCCTAAGCTCCTACAATGAGCAGTTCTTC.

This clonotype has at least ten counts. The J gene is TRBJ2-7, the V gene TRBV24-1; either TRBD1 or TRBD2 may fit D (5 bases each). CDR1 and CDR2 (germline): KGHDR, SFDVKD. CDR3 length: 15 amino acids. Trimming took 3 bases from V and 6 from J, leaving 17 bases between them. The CDR3 here is CATSDPYQGVGEQYF. DNA of the CDR3: TGTGCCACCAGTGATCCGTATCAGGGAGTCGGCGAGCAGTACTTC.

This clonotype was found many times. This rearrangement joins TRBV2 to TRBJ1-4, with a possible D match to TRBD1 (5 bases). V was clipped by 4 bases and J by 0 bases, with 12 bases between them. Germline-derived CDR1 and CDR2 are SNHLY and FYNNEI. This CDR3 is built from 16 residues. The CDR3 here is CASSGSGLATNEKLFF. CDR3 bases: TGTGCCAGCAGTGGATCAGGGTTGGCAACTAATGAAAAACTGTTTTTT.

This chain links TRBV5-8 with TRBJ1-4; possible D gene TRBD1, 6 bases. Looked up from germline, CDR1 is SGHTS and CDR2 is YDEGEE. The length of the CDR3 is 14 residues. Trimming left V 4 bases short and J 5 bases short, with 12 bases between. Written as DNA, the CDR3 is TGTGCCAGCAGCCGCCGGGACAAGAATGAAAAACTGTTTTTT. Residues: CASSRRDKNEKLFF.